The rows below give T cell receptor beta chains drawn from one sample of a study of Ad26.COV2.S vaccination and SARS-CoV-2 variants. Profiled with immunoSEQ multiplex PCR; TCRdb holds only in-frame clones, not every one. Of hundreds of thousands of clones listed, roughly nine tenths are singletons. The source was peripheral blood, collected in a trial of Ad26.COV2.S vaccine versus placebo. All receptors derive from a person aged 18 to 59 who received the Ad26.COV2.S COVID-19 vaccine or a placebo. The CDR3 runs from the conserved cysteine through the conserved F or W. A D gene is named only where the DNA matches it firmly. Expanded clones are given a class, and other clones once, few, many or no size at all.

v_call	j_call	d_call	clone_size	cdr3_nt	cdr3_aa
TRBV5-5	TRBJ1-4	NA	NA	TGTGCCAGCAGCGACGCGGGGGCGCAGCTCTACGAAAAACTGTTTTTT	CASSDAGAQLYEKLFF
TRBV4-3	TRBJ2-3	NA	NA	TGCGCCAGCAGCCGTAGGACCGCCCTTACGCAGTATTTT	CASSRRTALTQYF
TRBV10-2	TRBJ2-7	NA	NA	TGCGCCAGCAGATTGGGAGGGGGACGGACCGCCTACGAGCAGTACTTC	CASRLGGGRTAYEQYF
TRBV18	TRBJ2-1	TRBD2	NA	TGTGCCAGCTCCGGGACTAGCGGGGTCGAGCAGTTCTTC	CASSGTSGVEQFF
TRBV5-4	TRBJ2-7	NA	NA	TGTGCCAGCAGCCCCGGGGCCTACGAGCAGTACTTC	CASSPGAYEQYF
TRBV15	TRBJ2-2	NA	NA	TGTGCCACCAGCAGAGATCGAACCGGGGAGCTGTTTTTT	CATSRDRTGELFF
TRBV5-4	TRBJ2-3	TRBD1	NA	TGTGCCAGCAGCTCCCGGGACAGGGTTTTCATAGGCGCAGATACGCAGTATTTT	CASSSRDRVFIGADTQYF
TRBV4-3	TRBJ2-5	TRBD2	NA	TGCGCCAGCAGCCGGTGGCGGGAGGGAGAGACCCAGTACTTC	CASSRWREGETQYF
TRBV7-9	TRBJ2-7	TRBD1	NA	TGTGCCAGCAGCCCACCAGGACAGGCCGTTCCCTACGAGCAGTACTTC	CASSPPGQAVPYEQYF
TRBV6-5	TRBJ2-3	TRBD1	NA	TGTGCCAGCAGTTACGACTCAGGGGGAAGCACAGATACGCAGTATTTT	CASSYDSGGSTDTQYF
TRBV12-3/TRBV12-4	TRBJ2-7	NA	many	TGTGCCAGCAGTTTTAGCCCCGAGCAGTACTTC	CASSFSPEQYF
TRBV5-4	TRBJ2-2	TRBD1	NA	TGTGCCAGCAGCCCCTGGACAGGGGGCACCGGGGAGCTGTTTTTT	CASSPWTGGTGELFF
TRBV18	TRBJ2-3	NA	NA	TGTGCCAGCTCACCAACGAAGACTGGACAAGTAAGCACAGATACGCAGTATTTT	CASSPTKTGQVSTDTQYF
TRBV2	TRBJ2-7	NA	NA	TGTGCCAGCGCGACCTACTACGAGCAGTACTTC	CASATYYEQYF
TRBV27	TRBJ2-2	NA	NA	TGTGCCAGCGGATTTGGACCTGAAACCGGGGAGCTGTTTTTT	CASGFGPETGELFF
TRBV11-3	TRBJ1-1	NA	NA	TGTGCCAGCAGCTTATCGAGGCAATACACTGAAGCTTTCTTT	CASSLSRQYTEAFF
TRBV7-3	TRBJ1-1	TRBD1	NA	TGTGCCAGCAGCTCCCCAGGGGGAAGGCGGAACACTGAAGCTTTCTTT	CASSSPGGRRNTEAFF
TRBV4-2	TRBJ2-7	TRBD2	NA	TGTGCCAGCAGCCAAACTAGCGGGGACTCCTACGAGCAGTACTTC	CASSQTSGDSYEQYF
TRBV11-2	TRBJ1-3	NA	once	TGTGCCACCGCGCAGGGCTCTGGAAACACCATATATTTT	CATAQGSGNTIYF
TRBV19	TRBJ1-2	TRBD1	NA	TGTGCCAGTAGTAGTCCGGGACAGGGGGCCGCTAACTATGGCTACACCTTC	CASSSPGQGAANYGYTF
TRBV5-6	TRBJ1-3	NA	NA	TGTGCCAGCAGCTTGTCCACTGGAAACACCATATATTTT	CASSLSTGNTIYF
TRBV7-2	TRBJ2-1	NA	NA	TGTGCCAGCAGTCAACTTCTATACAATGAGCAGTTCTTC	CASSQLLYNEQFF
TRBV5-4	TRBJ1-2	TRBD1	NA	TGTGCCAGCAGCTTTTCCCGGGACAGCTATGGCTACACCTTC	CASSFSRDSYGYTF
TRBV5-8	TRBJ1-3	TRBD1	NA	TGTGCCAGCAGCCCCCGACAGGGGGCTAGTGGAAACACCATATATTTT	CASSPRQGASGNTIYF
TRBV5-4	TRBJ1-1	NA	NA	TGTGCCAGCAGCTTAGACCTTCCGCGGACCCAGAGGAACACTGAAGCTTTCTTT	CASSLDLPRTQRNTEAFF
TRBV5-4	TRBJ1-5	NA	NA	TGTGCCAGCAGCTTGGACGCGAGCAATCAGCCCCAGCATTTT	CASSLDASNQPQHF
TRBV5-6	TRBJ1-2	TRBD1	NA	TGTGCCAGCAGCCGGACGGGACAGGGTAACTATGGCTACACCTTC	CASSRTGQGNYGYTF
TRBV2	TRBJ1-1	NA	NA	TGTGCCAGCAGTGGGCAGGGGCTTAACACTGAAGCTTTCTTT	CASSGQGLNTEAFF
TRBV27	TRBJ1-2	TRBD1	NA	TGTGCCAGCACCTTGACAGGGAACTATGGCTACACCTTC	CASTLTGNYGYTF
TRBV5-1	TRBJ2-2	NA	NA	TGCGCCAGCAGCTTGGAGGTTCAGGGGACAACCGGGGAGCTGTTTTTT	CASSLEVQGTTGELFF
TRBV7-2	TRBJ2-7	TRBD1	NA	TGTGCCAGCAGCCCCGGACAGGGGGGATCCTACGAGCAGTACTTC	CASSPGQGGSYEQYF
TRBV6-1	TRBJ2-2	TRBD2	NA	TGTGCCAGCATCCTGCTAGCGGGAGCCACCGGGGAGCTGTTTTTT	CASILLAGATGELFF
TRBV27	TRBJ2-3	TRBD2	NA	TGTGCCAGCAGCGGACCCCAGCGGGAAAGCACAGATACGCAGTATTTT	CASSGPQRESTDTQYF
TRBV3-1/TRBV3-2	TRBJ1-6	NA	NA	TGTGCCAGCAGCCCTCAGCCCCAATTTGGCAATTCACCCCTCCACTTT	CASSPQPQFGNSPLHF
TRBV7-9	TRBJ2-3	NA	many	TGTGCCAGCAGCTTCGGGGCCCAAGATACGCAGTATTTT	CASSFGAQDTQYF
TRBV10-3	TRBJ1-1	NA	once	TGTGCCATCAGTCCCGGTGAGACTGAAGCTTTCTTT	CAISPGETEAFF
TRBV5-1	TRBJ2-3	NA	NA	TGCGCCAGCAGCTCTGGGTCCGTTGGAACAGATACGCAGTATTTT	CASSSGSVGTDTQYF
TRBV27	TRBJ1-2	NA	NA	TGTGCCAGCAGTTTATCGATCCGGGGCGTAGGTGGCTACACCTTC	CASSLSIRGVGGYTF
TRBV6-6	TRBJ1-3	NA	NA	TGTGCCAGCAGTTACCTCGGGCAGTCTGGAAACACCATATATTTT	CASSYLGQSGNTIYF
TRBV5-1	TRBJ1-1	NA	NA	TGCGCCAGCAGCCCCGGGACCCCCGGAAGGGCTTTCTTT	CASSPGTPGRAFF
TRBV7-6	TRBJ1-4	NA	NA	TGTGCCAGCAGAGTCAGGGTGGGTGAAAAACTGTTTTTT	CASRVRVGEKLFF
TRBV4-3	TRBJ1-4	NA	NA	TGCGCCAGCAGCCAAGATCTGCGAAGGCAGAATGAAAAACTGTTTTTT	CASSQDLRRQNEKLFF
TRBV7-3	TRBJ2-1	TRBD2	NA	TGTGCCAGCAGCCCCAGAAGGGAGGGATACAATGAGCAGTTCTTC	CASSPRREGYNEQFF
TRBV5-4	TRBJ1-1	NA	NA	TGTGCCAGCAGCTTGGGGGGGGTGGTCACTGAAGCTTTCTTT	CASSLGGVVTEAFF
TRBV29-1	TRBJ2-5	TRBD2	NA	TGCAGCGTGCTCGGGACTAGCGGTAAACAAGAGACCCAGTACTTC	CSVLGTSGKQETQYF
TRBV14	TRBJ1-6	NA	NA	TGTGCCAGCAGCCAAGATCAGGGTTCACCCCTCCACTTT	CASSQDQGSPLHF